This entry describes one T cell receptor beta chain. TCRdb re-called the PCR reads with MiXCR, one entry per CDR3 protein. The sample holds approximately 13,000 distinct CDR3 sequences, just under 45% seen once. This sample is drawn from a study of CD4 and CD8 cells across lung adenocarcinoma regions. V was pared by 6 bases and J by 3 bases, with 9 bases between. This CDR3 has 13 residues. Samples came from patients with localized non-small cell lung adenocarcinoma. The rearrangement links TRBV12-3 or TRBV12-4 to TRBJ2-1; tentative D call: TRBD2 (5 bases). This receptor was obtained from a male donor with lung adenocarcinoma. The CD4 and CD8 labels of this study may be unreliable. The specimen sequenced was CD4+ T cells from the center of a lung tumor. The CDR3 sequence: CASSRGNYNEQFF. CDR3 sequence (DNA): TGTGCCAGCAGCCGAGGGAACTACAATGAGCAGTTCTTC.